The 5 T cell receptor beta chains in this list originate from one sample, sequenced in a study of naive and memory T cell subsets. The beta constant-region primer was an equimolar mix of two oligonucleotides covering TRBC1 and TRBC2. TCRdb redid the calling of the UMI-ligation and nested PCR reads with MiXCR, one entry per CDR3 protein. The sample holds about 150,000 distinct CDR3 sequences, about 15% seen once. Sequencing was performed on naive CD4+ T cells from blood. The receptors come from a human donor in good health.

Only a few counts were recorded for this clonotype. This rearrangement joins TRBV5-8 to TRBJ2-3; D assignment may be TRBD1 or TRBD2 (6 bases each). V was clipped by 5 bases and J by 2 bases, with 18 bases between them. This CDR3 is 16 amino acids long. CDR1 and CDR2 from the germline V gene are SGHTS and YDEGEE. The CDR3 here is CASSRGRRGFTDTQYF. CDR3 coding DNA: TGTGCCAGCAGTCGCGGCCGGAGGGGGTTCACAGATACGCAGTATTTT.

The V and J genes are TRBV5-1 and TRBJ1-2; a possible D gene is TRBD1 (5 bases). The germline V gene has CDR1 SGHRS and CDR2 YFSETQ. The CDR3 runs 15 residues. Trimming cost V 5 bases and J 2 bases, with 16 bases left between them. CDR3 amino acids: CASRKDSNYNYGYTF. The CDR3 coding sequence is TGCGCCAGCAGGAAAGACAGCAACTACAACTATGGCTACACCTTC.

The V call is TRBV21-1, the J call TRBJ2-3; the table's D call TRBD1 went unverified against the DNA. TRBV21-1 is a pseudogene locus. The CDR3 sequence is 17 residues long. CDR3 DNA: TGTGCCAGCAGCAAAGGGGGGTGGGAGCGGAGCACAGATACGCAGTATTTT. This sequence encodes CASSKGGWERSTDTQYF.

This clonotype was counted a few times. This chain links TRBV18 with TRBJ2-5; tentative D call: TRBD1 (6 bases). The V end lost 0 bases, the J end lost 3 bases, and 8 bases lay between the germline ends. The CDR3 is 14 amino acids. CDR1 is KGHSH and CDR2 is LQKENI in the germline V gene. The CDR3, as DNA: TGTGCCAGCTCACCACCAAACAGGGAAGAGACCCAGTACTTC. It specifies CASSPPNREETQYF.

A few counts support this clonotype. This rearrangement joins TRBV7-6 to TRBJ2-7; D ambiguous. The V gene lost 3 bases and the J gene lost 7 bases, with 13 bases spanning the gap. The CDR3 is 13 residues long. The germline gives CDR1 SGHVS, CDR2 FNYEAQ. Here the CDR3 DNA reads TGTGCCAGCAGCTTCGGCCGGGTAAGGGAGCAGTACTTC. Translated: CASSFGRVREQYF. The full variable domain, completed using reference TRBV7-6 and TRBJ2-7, is GAGVSQSPRYKVTKRGQDVALRCDPISGHVSLYWYRQALGQGPEFLTYFNYEAQQDKSGLPNDRFSAERPEGSISTLTIQRTEQRDSAMYRCASSFGRVREQYFGPGTRLTVT.